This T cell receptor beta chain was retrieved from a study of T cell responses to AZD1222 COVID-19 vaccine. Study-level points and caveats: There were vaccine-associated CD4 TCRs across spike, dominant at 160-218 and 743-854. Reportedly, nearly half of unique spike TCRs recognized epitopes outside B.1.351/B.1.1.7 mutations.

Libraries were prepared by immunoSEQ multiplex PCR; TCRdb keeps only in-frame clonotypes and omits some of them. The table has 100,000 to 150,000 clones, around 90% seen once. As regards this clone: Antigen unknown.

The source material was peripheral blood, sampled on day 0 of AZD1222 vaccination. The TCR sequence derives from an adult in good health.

CDR3 DNA sequence: TGTGCCAGCTCTCCCCGGTCGGATACTGGAAACACCATATATTTT. Protein sequence: CASSPRSDTGNTIYF. The V gene is TRBV18, the J gene TRBJ1-3; D not certain. V lost 6 bases and J 2 bases, leaving 14 bases between the germline ends. Germline CDR1 reads KGHSH; CDR2 reads LQKENI. The CDR3 has 15 residues.